This entry lists 2 T cell receptor beta chains sequenced from one sample in a study of blood T cell repertoires in COVID-19. This table comes from immunoSEQ multiplex PCR, and its TCRdb copy is limited to in-frame clones, with some not included. The table records tens of thousands of clones, around 81% of them present only once. Sequencing used peripheral blood. All receptors derive from a man aged 50 to 59 with acute or convalescent COVID-19.

J is TRBJ2-1 and V is TRBV4-3, with 14 bases matching TRBD2. Germline V gene data show CDR1 as LGHNA and CDR2 as YSLEER. The CDR3 is 16 residues long. The ends lost 1 base at V and 10 bases at J; junction bases unmatched: 6. DNA for the CDR3: TGCGCCAGCAGCCAAGCGGGGACTAGCGGGAGACAAGAGCAGTTCTTC. This gives the protein CASSQAGTSGRQEQFF.

The V and J genes are TRBV4-3 and TRBJ1-6; D is unresolved. The CDR3 spans 17 residues. Germline V gives CDR1 LGHNA, CDR2 YSLEER. The V and J ends lost 4 bases and 0 bases respectively, with 13 bases between them. This CDR3 is CASSPDFSSSYNSPLHF. The CDR3, as DNA: TGCGCCAGCAGCCCCGACTTTTCGAGCTCCTATAATTCACCCCTCCACTTT.